Listed below are T cell receptor beta chains from one sample, sequenced in a study of vaccination effects on CD4 cells after COVID-19. Their target antigens are unknown. Assay used: immunoSEQ multiplex PCR; TCRdb lists only in-frame clones, some missing. The sample comprises around 50,000 clones, approximately 70% of which are singletons, and about 5% rests with the top ten. Sequenced material: CD4+ T cells from PBMCs cultured without peptide, taken before COVID-19 vaccination. Receptor source: a human donor who received a COVID-19 vaccine. The CDR3 runs from the conserved cysteine through the conserved F or W. The D gene is left open where the match is weak. Only part of the rows carry a size: once, few, many, or a class if the clone is expanded.

abundance	v_gene	d_gene	j_gene	CDR3aa	CDR3nt
-	TRBV18	TRBD1	TRBJ1-2	CASSPAIGAGGYGYTF	TGTGCCAGCTCACCAGCTATAGGGGCAGGGGGCTATGGCTACACCTTC
-	TRBV3-1/TRBV3-2	-	TRBJ1-4	CASSPDPPNGNEKLFF	TGTGCCAGCAGCCCCGATCCCCCGAACGGTAATGAAAAACTGTTTTTT
-	TRBV19	TRBD1	TRBJ2-2	CASSIGQGNTGELFF	TGTGCCAGTAGTATAGGACAGGGAAACACCGGGGAGCTGTTTTTT
-	TRBV7-2	-	TRBJ2-7	CASSLNGGPPSYEQYF	TGTGCCAGCAGCTTAAATGGGGGGCCCCCCTCCTACGAGCAGTACTTC
few	TRBV4-1	-	TRBJ2-1	CASSQEGRGGDNEQFF	TGCGCCAGCAGCCAAGAAGGGAGGGGGGGCGACAATGAGCAGTTCTTC
-	TRBV19	-	TRBJ2-1	CASRPVLSHPYNEQFF	TGTGCCAGTAGACCCGTTCTCTCGCACCCCTACAATGAGCAGTTCTTC
-	TRBV6-2/TRBV6-3	-	TRBJ1-5	CASSSGQTSNQPQHF	TGTGCCAGCAGTTCCGGACAGACTAGCAATCAGCCCCAGCATTTT
-	TRBV7-8	-	TRBJ1-2	CASSLGPNYGYTF	TGTGCCAGCAGTCTAGGACCGAACTATGGCTACACCTTC
-	TRBV19	-	TRBJ1-1	CASSTTGRGNTEAFF	TGTGCCAGTAGTACCACAGGGAGAGGGAACACTGAAGCTTTCTTT
few	TRBV7-2	-	TRBJ2-1	CASSLRGNEQFF	TGTGCCAGCAGCTTAAGAGGCAATGAGCAGTTCTTC
-	TRBV18	TRBD2	TRBJ2-1	CASSPGLLSYNEQFF	TGTGCCAGCTCACCGGGACTACTCTCCTACAATGAGCAGTTCTTC
few	TRBV4-1	-	TRBJ2-1	CASSPGPGYNEQFF	TGCGCCAGCAGCCCGGGACCTGGTTACAATGAGCAGTTCTTC
-	TRBV7-8	-	TRBJ1-1	CASSRNRAKNTEAFF	TGTGCCAGCAGCCGTAACAGGGCTAAGAACACTGAAGCTTTCTTT
-	TRBV5-8	-	TRBJ1-2	CASSHSGTNYGYTF	TGTGCCAGCAGTCATTCCGGGACTAACTATGGCTACACCTTC
-	TRBV29-1	-	TRBJ2-1	CSVEDYSSYNEQFF	TGCAGCGTTGAGGACTATAGCTCCTACAATGAGCAGTTCTTC
-	TRBV13	-	TRBJ1-2	CASSSTGNYGYTF	TGTGCCAGCAGCTCGACAGGAAACTATGGCTACACCTTC
-	TRBV5-6	TRBD1	TRBJ1-1	CASSLGQGASNTEAFF	TGTGCCAGCAGCTTGGGACAGGGGGCTTCGAACACTGAAGCTTTCTTT
-	TRBV6-2/TRBV6-3	-	TRBJ1-6	CASSAWSSYNSPLHF	TGTGCCAGCAGCGCTTGGAGCTCCTATAATTCACCCCTCCACTTT
few	TRBV6-5	-	TRBJ1-1	CASSYGRGEAFF	TGTGCCAGCAGTTACGGACGGGGTGAAGCTTTCTTT
-	TRBV6-6	-	TRBJ1-2	CASSDPNYGYTF	TGTGCCAGCAGCGACCCTAACTATGGCTACACCTTC
-	TRBV5-6	-	TRBJ2-2	CASTRFGAMNTGELFF	TGTGCCAGCACCCGGTTTGGGGCCATGAACACCGGGGAGCTGTTTTTT
-	TRBV5-1	TRBD2	TRBJ2-1	CASSLGTSGSYNEQFF	TGCGCCAGCAGCTTAGGAACTAGCGGCTCCTACAATGAGCAGTTCTTC
-	TRBV19	-	TRBJ1-2	CASSIARPNYGYTF	TGTGCCAGTAGTATAGCGCGTCCGAACTATGGCTACACCTTC
-	TRBV10-3	-	TRBJ2-5	CAISPGSGLQETQYF	TGTGCCATCAGTCCCGGGTCCGGTTTACAAGAGACCCAGTACTTC
-	TRBV6-2/TRBV6-3	TRBD1	TRBJ2-7	CASSSLSPRSGQGYEQYF	TGTGCCAGCAGTTCCCTCAGCCCCCGATCGGGACAGGGCTACGAGCAGTACTTC
-	TRBV7-2	-	TRBJ1-2	CASSPTGHGYTF	TGTGCCAGCAGCCCAACCGGCCATGGCTACACCTTC
-	TRBV19	-	TRBJ2-2	CASSTSPITLGELFF	TGTGCCAGTAGTACCAGCCCCATTACGCTGGGGGAGCTGTTTTTT
-	TRBV27	TRBD1	TRBJ1-2	CASSLRQGLTMGYTF	TGTGCCAGCAGTCTCCGACAGGGCCTAACTATGGGCTACACCTTC
-	TRBV3-1/TRBV3-2	TRBD1	TRBJ1-4	CASSKNDRGYEKLFF	TGTGCCAGCAGCAAGAACGACAGGGGATATGAAAAACTGTTTTTT
-	TRBV7-9	-	TRBJ1-5	CASSLGRNQPQHF	TGTGCCAGCAGCTTAGGGCGCAATCAGCCCCAGCATTTT
-	TRBV28	-	TRBJ2-7	CASSLYLGSYEQYF	TGTGCCAGCAGTTTATATCTGGGGTCCTACGAGCAGTACTTC
-	TRBV28	TRBD2	TRBJ2-6	CASSSPGGSGGSGANVLTF	TGTGCCAGCAGTTCCCCGGGCGGGAGCGGTGGATCTGGGGCCAACGTCCTGACTTTC
once	TRBV28	TRBD1	TRBJ1-5	CASSPGTANQPQHF	TGTGCCAGCAGCCCCGGGACAGCTAATCAGCCCCAGCATTTT
-	TRBV7-8	-	TRBJ1-5	CASNRQAGGNQPQHF	TGTGCCAGCAACCGACAGGCCGGGGGCAATCAGCCCCAGCATTTT
-	TRBV19	TRBD1	TRBJ1-2	CASWDRVGYTF	TGTGCCAGTTGGGACAGGGTTGGCTACACCTTC
-	TRBV6-5	TRBD1	TRBJ1-2	CASSFRGPGGYTF	TGTGCCAGCAGTTTTAGGGGGCCAGGTGGCTACACCTTC
-	TRBV2	-	TRBJ1-2	CASNPPPGRNYGYTF	TGTGCCAGCAACCCCCCCCCGGGACGGAACTATGGCTACACCTTC
-	TRBV6-5	-	TRBJ1-5	CASSYLGAGSNQPQHF	TGTGCCAGCAGTTACCTTGGGGCGGGGAGCAATCAGCCCCAGCATTTT
-	TRBV19	TRBD1	TRBJ2-1	CASKRFGTDNEQFF	TGTGCCAGTAAACGTTTCGGGACAGACAATGAGCAGTTCTTC
-	TRBV27	TRBD1	TRBJ2-1	CASSFQGAWVNEQFF	TGTGCCAGCAGTTTCCAGGGGGCGTGGGTCAATGAGCAGTTCTTC
-	TRBV5-1	TRBD1	TRBJ2-7	CASSPREGQGYAEQYF	TGCGCCAGCAGCCCTCGGGAGGGACAGGGGTACGCCGAGCAGTACTTC
-	TRBV5-6	-	TRBJ2-1	CASSLYSPGYNEQFF	TGTGCCAGCAGCTTGTATAGCCCTGGCTACAATGAGCAGTTCTTC
-	TRBV4-3	-	TRBJ1-2	CASSQVAGLGYTF	TGCGCCAGCAGCCAAGTAGCAGGGTTGGGCTACACCTTC
-	TRBV5-1	TRBD2	TRBJ2-3	CASSLGLAASTDTQYF	TGCGCCAGCAGCTTGGGACTAGCGGCTAGCACAGATACGCAGTATTTT
once	TRBV5-4	TRBD2	TRBJ2-5	CASSLSSSGGEETQYF	TGTGCCAGCAGCTTGTCCTCCTCGGGAGGCGAGGAGACCCAGTACTTC
-	TRBV14	-	TRBJ2-3	CASSQALISTQYF	TGTGCCAGCAGCCAAGCCTTGATTTCTACGCAGTATTTT
-	TRBV6-6	TRBD1	TRBJ1-6	CASSPPGQGAADGNSPLHF	TGTGCCAGCAGTCCGCCGGGACAGGGGGCGGCTGATGGAAATTCACCCCTCCACTTT
few	TRBV4-1	TRBD2	TRBJ2-7	CASSRRPGLAGGNDEQYF	TGCGCCAGCAGCCGTCGGCCGGGACTAGCGGGAGGTAACGACGAGCAGTACTTC
-	TRBV27	TRBD2	TRBJ2-3	CASSFRGRVTDTQYF	TGTGCCAGCAGTTTCCGCGGGAGGGTCACAGATACGCAGTATTTT
once	TRBV5-1	-	TRBJ2-1	CASSLAGMDSYNEQFF	TGCGCCAGCAGCTTGGCCGGAATGGATTCCTACAATGAGCAGTTCTTC
few	TRBV27	-	TRBJ2-7	CASSFQGLPYEQYF	TGTGCCAGCAGTTTTCAGGGACTTCCCTACGAGCAGTACTTC
few	TRBV2	-	TRBJ1-1	CASRTEKNTEAFF	TGTGCCAGCAGGACCGAGAAGAACACTGAAGCTTTCTTT
-	TRBV2	TRBD1	TRBJ1-2	CASTRGQGEYGYTF	TGTGCCAGCACCCGAGGACAGGGAGAGTATGGCTACACCTTC
-	TRBV29-1	TRBD1	TRBJ1-2	CSVDGQGGGYTF	TGCAGCGTTGATGGACAGGGCGGCGGCTACACCTTC
-	TRBV6-1	-	TRBJ1-1	CASRRGNTEAFF	TGTGCCAGCAGACGCGGGAACACTGAAGCTTTCTTT